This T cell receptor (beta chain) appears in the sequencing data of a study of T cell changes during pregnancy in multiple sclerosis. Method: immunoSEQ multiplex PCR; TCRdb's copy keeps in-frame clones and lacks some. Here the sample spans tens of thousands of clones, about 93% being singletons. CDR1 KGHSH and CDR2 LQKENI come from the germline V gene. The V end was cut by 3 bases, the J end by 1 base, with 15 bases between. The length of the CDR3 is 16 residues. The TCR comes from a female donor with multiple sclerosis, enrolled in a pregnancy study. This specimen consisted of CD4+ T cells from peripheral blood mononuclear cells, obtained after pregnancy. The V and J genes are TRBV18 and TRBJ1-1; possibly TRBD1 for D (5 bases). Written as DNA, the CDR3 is TGTGCCAGCTCACCGCTCTCTACAGGTACGAACACTGAAGCTTTCTTT. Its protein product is CASSPLSTGTNTEAFF.